This T cell receptor beta chain stems from a study of OX40 agonist ivuxolimab in advanced cancers. V gave up 0 bases and J gave up 0 bases, with 8 bases separating them. The CDR3 runs to 15 residues. Looked up from germline, CDR1 is KGHSH and CDR2 is LQKENI. Assay used: immunoSEQ multiplex PCR; TCRdb lists only in-frame clones, some missing. This table holds about 150,000 clones, around 94% found once. This rearrangement joins TRBV18 to TRBJ1-1; weak D call: TRBD1 (6 bases). This sequence originates from an adult with an advanced solid tumor such as melanoma, head and neck, liver or kidney cancer. The source material was CD4+ or CD8+ T cells sorted from blood, sampled in a trial of the OX40 agonist ivuxolimab. CDR3 sequence reads: CASSPPAGVNTEAFF. DNA for the CDR3: TGTGCCAGCTCACCACCGGCAGGGGTGAACACTGAAGCTTTCTTT.